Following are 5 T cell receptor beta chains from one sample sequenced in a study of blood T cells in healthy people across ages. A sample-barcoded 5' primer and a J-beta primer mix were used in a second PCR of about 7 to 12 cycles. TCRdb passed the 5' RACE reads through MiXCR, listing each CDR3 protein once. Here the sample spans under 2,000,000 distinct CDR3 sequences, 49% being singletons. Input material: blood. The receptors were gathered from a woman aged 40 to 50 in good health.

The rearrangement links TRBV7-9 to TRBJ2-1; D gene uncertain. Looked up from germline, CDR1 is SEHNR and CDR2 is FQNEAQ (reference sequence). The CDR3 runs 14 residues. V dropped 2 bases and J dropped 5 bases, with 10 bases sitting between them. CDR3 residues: CASSLLLQNNEQFF. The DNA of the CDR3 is TGTGCCAGCAGCTTACTCCTTCAAAACAATGAGCAGTTCTTC.

The CDR3 loop reads CSARATNYNEQFF. CDR3 nucleotide sequence: TGCAGTGCTAGGGCGACCAACTACAATGAGCAGTTCTTC. V usage is TRBV20-1 and J usage is TRBJ2-1; D is undetermined. V was clipped by 3 bases and J by 3 bases, with 9 bases between them. In germline, CDR1 is DFQATT, CDR2 SNEGSKA (reference sequence). The CDR3 extends over 13 amino acids.

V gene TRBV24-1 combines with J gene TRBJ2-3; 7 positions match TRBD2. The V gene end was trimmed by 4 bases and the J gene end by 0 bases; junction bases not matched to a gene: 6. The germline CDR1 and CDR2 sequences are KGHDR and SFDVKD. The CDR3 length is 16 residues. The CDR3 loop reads CATSEPQAGSTDTQYF. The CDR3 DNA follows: TGTGCCACCAGTGAGCCCCAAGCGGGGAGCACAGATACGCAGTATTTT.

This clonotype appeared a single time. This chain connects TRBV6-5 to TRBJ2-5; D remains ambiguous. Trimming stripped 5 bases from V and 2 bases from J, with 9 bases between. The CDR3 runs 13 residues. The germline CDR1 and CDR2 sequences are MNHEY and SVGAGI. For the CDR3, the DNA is TGTGCCAGCAGTCCCCGAATGCAAGAGACCCAGTACTTC. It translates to CASSPRMQETQYF.

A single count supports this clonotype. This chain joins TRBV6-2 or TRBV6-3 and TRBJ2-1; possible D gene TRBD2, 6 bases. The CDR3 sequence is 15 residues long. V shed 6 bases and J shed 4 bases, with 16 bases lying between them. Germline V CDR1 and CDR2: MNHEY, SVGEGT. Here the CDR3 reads CASSQTPLAYNEQFF. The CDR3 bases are TGTGCCAGCAGCCAAACCCCCCTAGCGTACAATGAGCAGTTCTTC.